Below, 26 T cell receptor beta chains from the same sample are listed, as sequenced in a study of T cell repertoires in ileal Crohn's disease. The time point is: neoterminal ileum biopsy at postoperative endoscopy, about 6 months after surgery. Only in-frame clones appear in the TCRdb table, and some are missing; sequencing was by immunoSEQ multiplex PCR. The sample lists about 9,200 clones, about 80% seen once, with over 15% in the top ten. Sequenced: ileal tissue. All receptors come from an adult with Crohn's disease.

The V call is TRBV5-1, the J call TRBJ1-4; D ambiguous. V lost 1 base, J lost 12 bases, and 13 bases lay in between. The V gene's germline CDR1 is SGHRS and CDR2 YFSETQ. CDR3 length: 13 amino acids. In DNA form, the CDR3 reads TGCGCCAGCAGCTTGATAGAGGGCCAGGAACTGTTTTTT. Its translation: CASSLIEGQELFF.

J is TRBJ2-6 and V is TRBV5-4; perhaps TRBD2 as D (5 bases). CDR3 length: 15 residues. Germline loops: CDR1 SGHNT, CDR2 YYREEE (reference sequence). Trimming pared 2 bases from V and 2 bases from J, leaving 8 bases between. The CDR3 here is CASSFGGPGANVLTF. The CDR3 DNA reads as TGTGCCAGCAGCTTTGGAGGCCCTGGGGCCAACGTCCTGACTTTC.

The J gene is TRBJ2-7, the V gene TRBV6-6, with a weak D call TRBD2 (6 bases). The V and J ends lost 6 bases and 2 bases respectively, with 14 bases between them. This CDR3 region has 14 residues. Looked up from germline, CDR1 is MNHNY and CDR2 is SVGAGI (reference sequence). For the CDR3, the DNA is TGTGCCAGCAGCAAAAGCGGGTGGGCCTACGAGCAGTACTTC. Translation gives CASSKSGWAYEQYF.

The CDR3 DNA sequence: TGTGCCAGCTCACACGGGCAGGGGGAAGAGACCCAGTACTTC. It specifies CASSHGQGEETQYF. This chain joins TRBV18 and TRBJ2-5; the match to TRBD1 covers 7 bases. V was pared by 4 bases and J by 3 bases, with 5 bases of the junction left unmatched. In germline, CDR1 is KGHSH, CDR2 LQKENI. The CDR3 extends over 14 amino acids.

The chain has TRBV27 and TRBJ1-5; 9 positions agree with TRBD1. CDR3 length equals 14 residues. The V and J ends lost 4 bases and 4 bases, in that order; junction bases with no gene match: 2. Germline CDR1 is MNHEY and CDR2 is SMNVEV (reference sequence). In DNA form, the CDR3 reads TGTGCCAGCAGTTCCGGGACAGGGAATCAGCCCCAGCATTTT. Its translation is CASSSGTGNQPQHF.

J is TRBJ1-1 and V is TRBV9, with D possibly matching TRBD1 (5 bases). V was clipped by 7 bases and J by 5 bases, with 12 bases between them. There are 12 residues in the CDR3. Germline assignment: CDR1 SGDLS and CDR2 YYNGEE. CDR3 protein: CASGGFGTEAFF. In nucleotides, the CDR3 is TGTGCCAGCGGGGGGTTCGGGACTGAAGCTTTCTTT.

The chain employs TRBV30 and TRBJ1-5; D remains ambiguous. Trimming left V 8 bases short and J 6 bases short, with 11 bases between. CDR1 is GTSNPN and CDR2 is SVGIG in the germline V gene (reference sequence). This CDR3 region has 11 residues. The CDR3: CAGGLGQPQHF. As DNA, the CDR3 is TGTGCCGGAGGTTTGGGTCAGCCCCAGCATTTT.

V is TRBV5-1 and J is TRBJ1-2; TRBD1 matches at 9 bases. The CDR3 is 20 residues long. V was clipped by 4 bases and J by 6 bases; unmatched bases: 25. The germline V gene has CDR1 SGHRS and CDR2 YFSETQ. This chain's CDR3 is CASSPIITGQGKDYHDGYTF. CDR3 in DNA: TGCGCCAGCAGCCCTATCATAACGGGACAGGGAAAGGATTATCACGATGGCTACACCTTC. The complete variable domain, with remaining parts taken from reference TRBV5-1 and TRBJ1-2, reads KAGVTQTPRYLIKTRGQQVTLSCSPISGHRSVSWYQQTPGQGLQFLFEYFSETQRNKGNFPGRFSGRQFSNSRSEMNVSTLELGDSALYLCASSPIITGQGKDYHDGYTFGSGTRLTVV.

The V and J genes are TRBV7-2 and TRBJ1-4; D might be TRBD1 (6 bases). CDR3 size: 15 residues. Trimming took off 5 bases at V and 2 bases at J, with 12 bases between the two ends. Looked up from germline, CDR1 is SGHTA and CDR2 is FQGNSA. The CDR3 DNA sequence: TGTGCCAGCAGCCTAACTAGGGGGACTAATGAAAAACTGTTTTTT. Protein sequence: CASSLTRGTNEKLFF.

The chain uses TRBV5-6 and TRBJ1-2, with D possibly matching TRBD1 (5 bases). This CDR3 comprises 14 residues. The V and J ends lost 4 bases and 4 bases respectively, with 14 bases between them. Germline V gene lookup returns CDR1 SGHDT and CDR2 YYEEEE. CDR3 residues: CASSIWGVGYGYTF. In nucleotides, the CDR3 is TGTGCCAGCAGCATATGGGGGGTCGGCTATGGCTACACCTTC.

CDR3 residues: CAISEAGGAETQYF. The DNA of the CDR3 is TGTGCCATCAGTGAGGCGGGGGGCGCGGAGACCCAGTACTTC. The chain is built from TRBV10-3 and TRBJ2-5; the match to TRBD2 covers 8 bases. Trimming took 2 bases from V and 5 from J; bases not matched to a gene: 4. The germline V gene has CDR1 ENHRY and CDR2 SYGVKD. The CDR3 is 14 residues long.

DNA of the CDR3: TGTGCCAGCAGCCCTAACCCGGGACAGGGGGCTCACTCCTACGAGCAGTACTTC. Translating it yields CASSPNPGQGAHSYEQYF. The J gene is TRBJ2-7, the V gene TRBV7-9, with 12 bases that match TRBD1. The CDR3 totals 18 residues. Germline V gene sequence: CDR1 SEHNR, CDR2 FQNEAQ (reference sequence). Losses at the gene ends were 5 bases for V and 0 bases for J; bases not matched to a gene: 11.

CDR3 loop: CASSKAASYEQYF. CDR3 DNA sequence: TGTGCCAGCAGCAAAGCGGCTAGCTACGAGCAGTACTTC. V and J are TRBV6-1 and TRBJ2-7, with D possibly TRBD2 on 5 matching bases. The length of the CDR3 is 13 residues. Germline V gives CDR1 MNHNS, CDR2 SASEGT. V dropped 6 bases and J dropped 3 bases, with 12 bases sitting between them.

The CDR3 region is CASSQVHSHTEAFF. The CDR3 DNA is TGTGCCAGCAGCCAAGTGCACAGCCACACTGAAGCTTTCTTT. The chain links TRBV4-2 to TRBJ1-1; D is ambiguous. The CDR3 has 14 residues. Germline V gene sequence: CDR1 LGHNA, CDR2 YNFKEQ. Trimming pared 1 base from V and 3 bases from J, leaving 9 bases between.

This chain uses TRBV11-2 with TRBJ2-1, with 14 bases identical to TRBD2. This CDR3 region has 16 residues. Trimming cost V 4 bases and J 13 bases; bases outside gene matches: 12. Germline V gives CDR1 SGHAT, CDR2 FQNNGV. CDR3 DNA: TGTGCCAGCAGCTCCCTCGGAGGGACTAGCGGGAGATTTCAGTTCTTC. It codes for CASSSLGGTSGRFQFF.

The chain employs TRBV11-3 and TRBJ2-1; D may be TRBD2 (5 bases). This CDR3 has 16 residues. Deletions cut 1 base from V and 4 bases from J, with 14 bases between. The germline gives CDR1 SGHNT, CDR2 YENEEA. The CDR3 reads CASSLGSLGLYNEQFF. The CDR3 DNA reads TGTGCCAGCAGCTTAGGCTCACTAGGGCTATACAATGAGCAGTTCTTC.

This sequence joins TRBV12-5 and TRBJ1-2; D is perhaps TRBD1 (6 bases). CDR1 LGHNT and CDR2 FRNRAP come from the germline V gene. V was pared by 2 bases and J by 2 bases, with 15 bases between. This CDR3 comprises 16 residues. CDR3 region: CASGLPPGQINYGYTF. In DNA, the CDR3 is TGTGCTAGTGGTTTGCCACCGGGACAAATAAACTATGGCTACACCTTC.

This chain connects TRBV6-6 to TRBJ2-5; TRBD1 matches at 10 bases. CDR3 size: 15 residues. CDR1 and CDR2 (germline): MNHNY, SVGAGI (reference sequence). Trimming at V came to 6 bases and at J to 2 bases, leaving 6 bases not matched to a gene. The CDR3 loop reads CASSPPGQGQETQYF. The CDR3 nucleotides read TGTGCCAGCAGCCCTCCGGGACAGGGGCAAGAGACCCAGTACTTC.

The chain recombines TRBV27 with TRBJ2-3, with D possibly being TRBD2 (6 bases). The CDR3 extends over 14 amino acids. CDR1 MNHEY and CDR2 SMNVEV come from the germline V gene (reference sequence). Between the trimmed V and J ends, which lost 6 bases and 0 bases, there was a span of 10 bases. CDR3 protein: CASRVAGSTDTQYF. The CDR3 DNA is TGTGCCAGCAGAGTGGCGGGAAGCACAGATACGCAGTATTTT.

The V and J genes are TRBV2 and TRBJ2-7, with 9 positions matching TRBD1. This CDR3 has 14 residues. V was pared by 3 bases and J by 4 bases, with 4 bases of the junction left unmatched. Germline-derived CDR1 and CDR2 are SNHLY and FYNNEI. The CDR3 here is CASSDLGQGYEQYF. CDR3 sequence (DNA): TGTGCCAGCAGTGATCTGGGACAGGGTTACGAGCAGTACTTC.

This chain joins TRBV5-1 and TRBJ2-1; the match to TRBD2 covers 7 bases. The CDR3 runs to 17 residues. Germline-derived CDR1 and CDR2 are SGHRS and YFSETQ. The J segment lost 1 base and the V segment lost 4 bases, leaving 11 bases of the junction unmatched. The DNA of the CDR3 is TGCGCCAGCAGCCCTCAAGGGACGGGGGGATCCTACAATGAGCAGTTCTTC. Amino acid sequence: CASSPQGTGGSYNEQFF.

This clone was picked up one time. The gene calls are TRBV18 and TRBJ1-2; D might be TRBD1 (6 bases). The CDR3 extends over 16 amino acids. Germline loops: CDR1 KGHSH, CDR2 LQKENI. With 6 bases removed from V and 5 bases from J, the gap between germline ends came to 22 bases. This CDR3 reads CASSQTTDIGGYGYTF. CDR3 bases: TGTGCCAGCTCCCAAACAACGGACATAGGGGGTTATGGCTACACCTTC.

The chain employs TRBV6-4 and TRBJ1-2; D unclear. This CDR3 is 16 amino acids long. V shed 2 bases and J shed 4 bases, with 17 bases lying between them. Germline CDR1 MRHNA, CDR2 SNTAGT. The CDR3 region has the DNA TGTGCCAGCAGTGACACCCCTCAGGCGCCGTTCTATGGCTACACCTTC. It translates to CASSDTPQAPFYGYTF.

The CDR3 DNA reads TGTGCCTGGATCCGACAGCTAAACACCGGGGAGCTGTTTTTT. Protein sequence: CAWIRQLNTGELFF. The chain uses TRBV30 and TRBJ2-2, with D perhaps TRBD1 (5 bases). V gave up 4 bases and J gave up 2 bases, with 11 bases separating them. Germline V gene sequence: CDR1 GTSNPN, CDR2 SVGIG (reference sequence). The CDR3 length is 14 residues.

V is TRBV19 and J is TRBJ1-1, with D possibly being TRBD1 (5 bases). Per germline, CDR1 LNHDA and CDR2 SQIVND (reference sequence). Deletions cut 3 bases from V and 10 bases from J, with 24 bases between. The CDR3 contains 16 residues. DNA for the CDR3: TGTGCCAGTAGTATCTTCTTCACCGGGGGAAACAGGCGAGCTTTCTTT. Protein sequence: CASSIFFTGGNRRAFF.

This clone occurred once. The CDR3 nucleotides are TGTGCCAGCAGCTTCAGCGCGGGAGGGCCCCTGGAGACCCAGTACTTC. Protein: CASSFSAGGPLETQYF. The chain couples TRBV5-6 to TRBJ2-5, with TRBD2 matching 9 bases. Per the germline V gene, CDR1 is SGHDT and CDR2 is YYEEEE. The V and J ends lost 2 bases and 5 bases, in that order; junction bases with no gene match: 10. The CDR3 spans 16 residues.